These 21 T cell receptor beta chains were sequenced from one sample in a study of shared clonotypes between healthy human individuals (dated by TCRdb to about 2020). Library creation used the immunoSEQ multiplex PCR assay. TCRdb retrieved this table from immuneACCESS and kept in-frame rearrangements only. Not all clones are present; in checked studies, unresolved V genes account for under half, and no reason is known for the remainder. This sample lists some 1.4 million clones; approximately 97% were detected once. In total, the top ten clones hold approximately 1% of the sample. Material: naive CD4+ T cells sorted from blood. The cell subset or site label, as the study defines it: CD45RA+ positively selected. The receptors were gathered from a man younger than 40 in good health.

This clone has a single count. The J gene is TRBJ2-5, the V gene TRBV23-1, with 7 bases identical to TRBD1. TRBV23-1 is sorted into the ORF group, with uncertain function. Trimming removed 6 bases from V and 2 bases from J; junction bases left unmatched: 3. This CDR3 contains 13 residues. The CDR3 sequence is CASRDRVQETQYF. The CDR3 DNA reads as TGCGCCAGCAGAGACAGGGTTCAAGAGACCCAGTACTTC.

The chain carries TRBV5-4 and TRBJ2-2; D is unclear. V lost 0 bases and J lost 3, with 6 bases in between. The germline gives CDR1 SGHNT, CDR2 YYREEE (reference sequence). This CDR3 has 14 residues. DNA of the CDR3: TGTGCCAGCAGCTTGGGTGTGGACACCGGGGAGCTGTTTTTT. Its protein is CASSLGVDTGELFF.

This clone is a singleton in its sample. The V and J genes are TRBV28 and TRBJ2-7; 10 bases are shared with TRBD2. CDR1 MDHEN and CDR2 SYDVKM come from the germline V gene. With V trimmed by 6 bases and J by 7 bases, 9 bases remained unmatched. The CDR3 contains 14 residues. CDR3 loop: CASSYSGRAKEQYF. The CDR3 DNA follows: TGTGCCAGCAGCTACAGCGGGAGGGCCAAAGAGCAGTACTTC.

The J gene is TRBJ2-7, the V gene TRBV9, with 11 bases lining up with TRBD2. The J segment lost 5 bases and the V segment lost 3 bases, leaving 13 bases of the junction unmatched. Germline CDR1 and CDR2: SGDLS and YYNGEE. This CDR3 has 17 amino acids. CDR3 protein: CASSARKRLAGIDEQYF. The CDR3, as DNA: TGTGCCAGCAGCGCCCGAAAGAGACTAGCGGGAATCGACGAGCAGTACTTC. The variable domain in full, with the rest retrieved from reference TRBV9 and TRBJ2-7, is DSGVTQTPKHLITATGQRVTLRCSPRSGDLSVYWYQQSLDQGLQFLIQYYNGEERAKGNILERFSAQQFPDLHSELNLSSLELGDSALYFCASSARKRLAGIDEQYFGPGTRLTVT.

V usage is TRBV5-6 and J usage is TRBJ2-7; TRBD2 matches 7 bases. V dropped 3 bases and J dropped 3; count of bases not matched to a gene: 3. This CDR3 has 13 amino acids. CDR1 is SGHDT, CDR2 YYEEEE, per germline. This CDR3 reads CASSSAGRYEQYF. CDR3 coding DNA: TGTGCCAGCAGCTCAGCGGGACGCTACGAGCAGTACTTC.

V gene TRBV7-2 combines with J gene TRBJ2-7; D not resolved. CDR1 is SGHTA, CDR2 FQGNSA, per germline. The CDR3 runs to 15 residues. The ends were cut back, 1 base at V and 5 bases at J, with 15 bases in the middle. DNA for the CDR3: TGTGCCAGCAGCTTAGAAGGTACGGTGAGAAACGAGCAGTACTTC. Its protein is CASSLEGTVRNEQYF.

The chain uses TRBV18 and TRBJ2-1, with 13 bases identical to TRBD2. Germline V gene data show CDR1 as KGHSH and CDR2 as LQKENI. With 2 bases clipped from V and 7 bases from J, the junction kept 8 bases outside the gene matches. This CDR3 is built from 17 residues. The CDR3 region is CASSPTWGTSGNNEQFF. In nucleotides, the CDR3 is TGTGCCAGCTCACCAACTTGGGGGACTAGCGGGAATAATGAGCAGTTCTTC.

The V call is TRBV6-9, the J call TRBJ2-7; D is perhaps TRBD1 (5 bases). CDR3 length: 13 residues. V was cut by 3 bases and J by 6 bases, with 12 bases left in between. Germline V gives CDR1 MNHGY, CDR2 SVAAGI. The CDR3 bases are TGTGCCAGCAGTTACCAGGGAACAAGCGAGCAGTACTTC. It is translated as CASSYQGTSEQYF.

V is TRBV6-1 and J is TRBJ2-7; D remains ambiguous. This CDR3 contains 11 residues. CDR1 and CDR2 (germline): MNHNS, SASEGT. Trimming removed 3 bases from V and 6 bases from J, with 6 bases in between. CDR3 residues: CASSDNPEQYF. The CDR3 nucleotides read TGTGCCAGCAGTGATAATCCCGAGCAGTACTTC.

The chain combines TRBV5-6 with TRBJ1-5, with TRBD1 as a possible D gene (5 bases). This CDR3 comprises 15 residues. CDR1 and CDR2 (germline): SGHDT, YYEEEE. Trimming shortened V by 3 bases and J by 3 bases, and 13 bases separated the two germline ends. CDR3 nucleotide sequence: TGTGCCAGCAGCTCATGGACACTTATCAATCAGCCCCAGCATTTT. It codes for CASSSWTLINQPQHF.

This clone was observed a single time. This chain joins TRBV2 and TRBJ2-5; TRBD1 agrees at 12 bases. This CDR3 is built from 15 residues. V was clipped by 7 bases and J by 6 bases; unmatched bases: 9. Per the germline V gene, CDR1 is SNHLY and CDR2 is FYNNEI. This CDR3 is CASTTGQGARQTQYF. The CDR3, as DNA: TGTGCCAGCACCACGGGACAGGGGGCGCGACAGACCCAGTACTTC.

The V and J genes are TRBV7-8 and TRBJ1-4; D gene ambiguous. Germline CDR1 and CDR2: SGHVS and FQNEAQ. The CDR3 is 16 amino acids. Trimming shortened V by 5 bases and J by 3 bases, and 16 bases separated the two germline ends. The CDR3 here is CASSARTGGPNEKLFF. CDR3 coding DNA: TGTGCCAGCAGCGCTAGAACCGGCGGGCCTAATGAAAAACTGTTTTTT.

The chain combines TRBV19 with TRBJ1-1; D uncertain. Per the germline V gene, CDR1 is LNHDA and CDR2 is SQIVND (reference sequence). The V and J ends lost 10 bases and 2 bases respectively, with 14 bases between them. The CDR3 has 13 residues. Written as DNA, the CDR3 is TGTGCCACCCAAAAAGGGTTCAACACTGAAGCTTTCTTT. Amino acids: CATQKGFNTEAFF.

The gene calls are TRBV28 and TRBJ2-7; 10 bases fit TRBD2. The V gene's germline CDR1 is MDHEN and CDR2 SYDVKM. J was trimmed by 1 base and V by 3 bases; bases with no gene match: 9. The CDR3 is made up of 17 amino acids. CDR3 protein: CASSFSSSGSPSYEQYF. The CDR3 DNA reads TGTGCCAGCAGTTTTTCCTCTAGCGGGAGTCCGTCCTACGAGCAGTACTTC.

This clone was observed once. The chain is built from TRBV29-1 and TRBJ2-3; either TRBD1 or TRBD2 may fit D (5 bases each). The CDR3 contains 16 residues. With 6 bases removed from V and 2 bases from J, the gap between germline ends came to 21 bases. Germline V gene sequence: CDR1 SQVTM, CDR2 ANQGSEA. The CDR3 DNA reads TGCAGCGTGGACCAGCGAAGGGACCTGGCCACAGATACGCAGTATTTT. Its protein product is CSVDQRRDLATDTQYF.

The V gene is TRBV6-1, the J gene TRBJ1-5, with D unresolved. Germline assignment: CDR1 MNHNS and CDR2 SASEGT. The germline V and J ends were trimmed by 4 bases and 7 bases, with 14 bases remaining between them. The CDR3 covers 14 residues. This CDR3 reads CASSGRGSRQPQHF. The DNA for the CDR3 is TGTGCCAGCAGTGGGCGGGGATCCAGGCAGCCCCAGCATTTT.

The chain couples TRBV4-2 to TRBJ2-1, with D possibly TRBD2 on 6 matching bases. Germline V lookup: CDR1 LGHNA, CDR2 YNFKEQ. Trimming removed 2 bases from V and 0 bases from J, with 11 bases in between. This CDR3 contains 16 residues. CDR3 sequence: CASSQLAHSSYNEQFF. The CDR3 coding sequence is TGTGCCAGCAGCCAACTAGCGCACAGCTCCTACAATGAGCAGTTCTTC.

The chain is built from TRBV18 and TRBJ2-7; TRBD2 matches at 9 bases. V lost 0 bases and J lost 0; bases outside the gene matches: 12. CDR1 and CDR2 (germline): KGHSH, LQKENI. The CDR3 is 19 residues long. CDR3 nucleotides: TGTGCCAGCTCACCACCGGGACTAGCTAATTATTACAGCTCCTACGAGCAGTACTTC. Its translation: CASSPPGLANYYSSYEQYF.

The chain combines TRBV29-1 with TRBJ2-1; 8 bases agree with TRBD2. CDR3 length equals 14 residues. Germline V CDR1 and CDR2: SQVTM, ANQGSEA. The trim removed 8 bases at V and 0 bases at J, leaving 6 bases unmatched. The CDR3 protein is CSIQREGSYNEQFF. CDR3 nucleotides: TGCAGCATACAACGGGAGGGCTCCTACAATGAGCAGTTCTTC.

The J gene is TRBJ2-2, the V gene TRBV27, with D possibly matching TRBD1 (6 bases). V was pared by 3 bases and J by 4 bases, with 15 bases between. The CDR3 loop spans 16 amino acids. Germline CDR1 MNHEY, CDR2 SMNVEV (reference sequence). The CDR3 bases are TGTGCCAGCAGTTTCTTTTCCAGGGGACGCACCGGGGAGCTGTTTTTT. Residues: CASSFFSRGRTGELFF.

This clone was picked up one time. The sample holds other DNA sequences that translate to the same CDR3. The CDR3 loop is CASSPVGGTDTQYF. The CDR3 DNA is TGTGCCAGCTCACCTGTGGGAGGCACAGATACGCAGTATTTT. This chain connects TRBV18 to TRBJ2-3; TRBD2 is a possible D gene (5 bases). Trimming pared 3 bases from V and 1 base from J, leaving 8 bases between. The V gene's germline CDR1 is KGHSH and CDR2 LQKENI. The CDR3 totals 14 residues. Together with reference TRBV18 and TRBJ2-3, the CDR3 gives the full variable domain: NAGVMQNPRHLVRRRGQEARLRCSPMKGHSHVYWYRQLPEEGLKFMVYLQKENIIDESGMPKERFSAEFPKEGPSILRIQQVVRGDSAAYFCASSPVGGTDTQYFGPGTRLTVL.